One and the same sample provided the 24 T cell receptor beta chains below, sequenced in a study of early T cells in non-severe SARS-CoV-2 infection. TCRdb re-called the 5' RACE reads through MiXCR, storing one row per CDR3 protein. The sample comprises nearly 45,000 distinct CDR3 sequences, approximately 11% of which are singletons, and 9.5% to 10% rests with the top ten. The sequenced sample consisted of whole blood. The receptor source for this set is an adult who was a healthcare worker with PCR-confirmed SARS-CoV-2 infection or an uninfected control (not recorded which).

This chain joins TRBV27 and TRBJ1-5; D is possibly TRBD1 (5 bases). The V end was cut by 4 bases, the J end by 3 bases, with 13 bases between. This CDR3 comprises 15 residues. CDR1 is MNHEY and CDR2 is SMNVEV in the germline V gene (reference sequence). The CDR3 DNA is TGTGCCAGCAGTTGGCAGGGCCTTCCCAATCAGCCCCAGCATTTT. This sequence encodes CASSWQGLPNQPQHF.

This clonotype has at least ten counts. The rearrangement links TRBV5-1 to TRBJ2-7; no clear D gene. V lost 0 bases, J lost 5 bases, and 12 bases lay in between. Germline V gene sequence: CDR1 SGHRS, CDR2 YFSETQ. CDR3 length: 14 residues. The CDR3 reads CASSLEVVKDEQYF. CDR3 nucleotides: TGCGCCAGCAGCTTGGAGGTAGTTAAGGACGAGCAGTACTTC.

The rearrangement uses TRBV7-2 and TRBJ2-4; D call uncertain. Germline assignment: CDR1 SGHTA and CDR2 FQGNSA. This CDR3 has 15 amino acids. Trimming removed 5 bases at V and 3 bases at J, with 14 bases between. CDR3 bases: TGTGCCAGCAGCCAAGGACGAAACGGCAAAAACATTCAGTACTTC. This translates into CASSQGRNGKNIQYF.

This clonotype turned up a few times. J is TRBJ1-5 and V is TRBV7-2; D gene uncertain. The CDR3 totals 15 residues. CDR1 SGHTA and CDR2 FQGNSA come from the germline V gene. With 3 bases removed from V and 0 bases from J, the gap between germline ends came to 9 bases. The CDR3 DNA reads TGTGCCAGCAGCTTCGAGCCGAATAGCAATCAGCCCCAGCATTTT. Protein product: CASSFEPNSNQPQHF.

This clonotype occurred a few times. The J gene is TRBJ1-4, the V gene TRBV6-2 or TRBV6-3, with D unclear. Looked up from germline, CDR1 is MNHEY and CDR2 is SVGEGT. Trimming pared 7 bases from V and 8 bases from J, leaving 17 bases between. The CDR3 sequence is 14 residues long. In nucleotides, the CDR3 is TGTGCCAGCACCGACATCGTGAAGGAGGAAAAACTGTTTTTT. This gives the protein CASTDIVKEEKLFF.

This clonotype came up many times. The chain recombines TRBV5-1 with TRBJ2-5; D gene uncertain. The ends were cut back, 5 bases at V and 5 bases at J, with 16 bases in the middle. This CDR3 comprises 14 residues. Germline V CDR1 and CDR2: SGHRS, YFSETQ. CDR3 nucleotides: TGCGCCAGCAGACTCGGACCCCCGACGGAGACCCAGTACTTC. Translated: CASRLGPPTETQYF.

This clonotype was counted only a few times. This chain uses TRBV3-1 with TRBJ1-5; D might be TRBD1 (5 bases). This CDR3 region has 15 residues. Trimming cost V 0 bases and J 7 bases, with 13 bases left between them. The germline V gene encodes CDR1 LGHDT and CDR2 YNNKEL (reference sequence). In nucleotides, the CDR3 is TGTGCCAGCAGCCAAGATGGAAGGGGCGGGCAGCCCCAGCATTTT. This sequence encodes CASSQDGRGGQPQHF.

The chain recombines TRBV5-6 with TRBJ1-4, with TRBD1 identical over 8 bases. This CDR3 has 17 amino acids. Germline V CDR1 and CDR2: SGHDT, YYEEEE. V gave up 3 bases and J gave up 8 bases; unmatched junction bases: 15. CDR3 coding DNA: TGTGCCAGCAGCTCTATATTGCAGGGGGCCGGGGGCGAAAAACTGTTTTTT. Translation gives CASSSILQGAGGEKLFF.

This clonotype was seen ten or more times. The rearrangement links TRBV27 to TRBJ1-1; D is perhaps TRBD1 (5 bases). The V end was cut by 1 base, the J end by 3 bases, with 6 bases between. This CDR3 is 13 amino acids long. The germline V gene has CDR1 MNHEY and CDR2 SMNVEV (reference sequence). In nucleotides, the CDR3 is TGTGCCAGCAGTTTATTCAGGGACACTGAAGCTTTCTTT. Translated: CASSLFRDTEAFF.

This clonotype came up many times. The chain carries TRBV5-5 and TRBJ2-4; no clear D. The germline V gene has CDR1 SGHKS and CDR2 YYEKEE (reference sequence). Trimming cost V 0 bases and J 5 bases, with 6 bases left between them. This CDR3 spans 13 amino acids. The CDR3 protein is CASSLERQNIQYF. The CDR3 DNA is TGTGCCAGCAGCTTGGAGAGACAAAACATTCAGTACTTC.

The V call is TRBV6-6, the J call TRBJ1-5; weak D call: TRBD1 (6 bases). The CDR3 length is 16 residues. V lost 8 bases and J 4 bases, leaving 21 bases between the germline ends. Looked up from germline, CDR1 is MNHNY and CDR2 is SVGAGI (reference sequence). The CDR3 DNA is TGTGCCAGCGAACGGAGGAGGGGGGCAGGGAATCAGCCCCAGCATTTT. It is translated as CASERRRGAGNQPQHF.

There are many counts of this clonotype. This sequence joins TRBV12-3 or TRBV12-4 and TRBJ1-5, with 8 bases matching TRBD1. The V segment lost 7 bases and the J segment 5 bases; nucleotides outside the gene matches: 7. The CDR3 extends over 14 amino acids. The CDR3 DNA reads as TGTGCCAGCACCTATGACAGGGGCGATCAGCCCCAGCATTTT. Translated: CASTYDRGDQPQHF.

This clonotype was recorded many times. V is TRBV7-9 and J is TRBJ2-7; D might be TRBD2 (8 bases). Trimming left V 5 bases short and J 6 bases short, with 17 bases between. This CDR3 has 14 residues. The germline CDR1 and CDR2 sequences are SEHNR and FQNEAQ (reference sequence). The CDR3 loop is CASSPGTAGVEQYF. The CDR3 DNA follows: TGTGCCAGCAGCCCCGGGACAGCGGGGGTCGAGCAGTACTTC. Complete variable domain (other parts from reference TRBV7-9 and TRBJ2-7): DTGVSQNPRHKITKRGQNVTFRCDPISEHNRLYWYRQTLGQGPEFLTYFQNEAQLEKSRLLSDRFSAERPKGSFSTLEIQRTEQGDSAMYLCASSPGTAGVEQYFGPGTRLTVT.

This clonotype was seen at least ten times. The rearrangement joins TRBV20-1 to TRBJ2-7; either TRBD1 or TRBD2 may fit D (6 bases each). Deletions cut 6 bases from V and 7 bases from J, with 13 bases between. Germline assignment: CDR1 DFQATT and CDR2 SNEGSKA (reference sequence). CDR3 length: 11 residues. CDR3 DNA sequence: TGCAGTGCCCCGGGGGCTCTAGAGCAGTACTTC. This sequence encodes CSAPGALEQYF.

This clonotype came up many times. J is TRBJ2-7 and V is TRBV6-1, with no clear D. Looked up from germline, CDR1 is MNHNS and CDR2 is SASEGT. CDR3 length: 14 amino acids. The germline V and J ends were trimmed by 3 bases and 0 bases, with 9 bases remaining between them. This CDR3 is CASSDLERSYEQYF. The CDR3 nucleotides read TGTGCCAGCAGTGACCTCGAGCGCTCCTACGAGCAGTACTTC.

This clonotype was observed at least ten times. This chain joins TRBV20-1 and TRBJ1-5; 7 bases fit TRBD1. Trimming at V came to 3 bases and at J to 0 bases, leaving 5 bases not matched to a gene. This CDR3 is 15 amino acids long. The germline gives CDR1 DFQATT, CDR2 SNEGSKA (reference sequence). This CDR3 reads CSASTGTDSNQPQHF. For the CDR3, the DNA is TGCAGTGCTAGCACTGGGACAGATAGCAATCAGCCCCAGCATTTT.

The table lists this clonotype with a few counts. The chain carries TRBV7-9 and TRBJ1-6; 9 bases agree with TRBD1. CDR1 and CDR2 from the germline V gene are SEHNR and FQNEAQ (reference sequence). This CDR3 is built from 15 residues. The V and J ends lost 5 bases and 6 bases, in that order; junction bases with no gene match: 5. The CDR3 protein is CASSTQTGGNSPLHF. CDR3 DNA sequence: TGTGCCAGCAGCACCCAGACAGGGGGTAATTCACCCCTCCACTTT.

This clonotype was seen more than once but under ten times. The V gene is TRBV10-3, the J gene TRBJ2-1; 9 positions match TRBD2. With V trimmed by 0 bases and J by 6 bases, 12 bases remained unmatched. Germline values: CDR1 ENHRY, CDR2 SYGVKD. The CDR3 is 18 residues long. The CDR3, as DNA: TGTGCCATCAGTGAGTCTGGGGTTAGCGGGGGAAGCAGCAATGAGCAGTTCTTC. Translation gives CAISESGVSGGSSNEQFF.

CDR3 sequence (DNA): TGTGCCAGCAGCGCGGCTCTGACAGGGGAAGAGACCCAGTACTTC. It is translated as CASSAALTGEETQYF. The V gene is TRBV9, the J gene TRBJ2-5; 8 bases match TRBD1. Germline CDR1 is SGDLS and CDR2 is YYNGEE. There are 15 residues in the CDR3. Trimming at V came to 3 bases and at J to 3 bases, leaving 7 bases not matched to a gene.

This clonotype was counted ten times or more. The chain couples TRBV6-2 or TRBV6-3 to TRBJ1-1, with TRBD1 matching over 10 bases. The CDR3 is 16 amino acids. CDR1 MNHEY and CDR2 SVGEGT come from the germline V gene. Trimming took 11 bases from V and 5 from J; bases not matched to a gene: 17. The chain's CDR3 is CAATGDRGVRNTEAFF. The CDR3 DNA reads as TGTGCCGCAACCGGGGACAGGGGCGTTAGGAATACTGAAGCTTTCTTT.

This clonotype was recorded many times. The gene calls are TRBV7-3 and TRBJ2-4, with 12 bases fitting TRBD1. Per the germline V gene, CDR1 is SGHTA and CDR2 is FQGTGA. V shed 5 bases and J 6 bases; nucleotides not matched to a gene: 5. This CDR3 region has 15 residues. CDR3: CASSPGTGGGNIQYF. DNA of the CDR3: TGTGCCAGCAGCCCTGGGACAGGGGGCGGAAACATTCAGTACTTC.

This clonotype was seen a few times. V and J are TRBV2 and TRBJ2-7, with D unresolved. CDR1 is SNHLY, CDR2 FYNNEI, per germline. The CDR3 extends over 12 amino acids. V gave up 4 bases and J gave up 0 bases, with 4 bases separating them. The chain's CDR3 is CASSVRSYEQYF. The CDR3 coding sequence is TGTGCCAGCAGTGTCCGCTCCTACGAGCAGTACTTC.

This clonotype was seen ten or more times. This chain links TRBV27 with TRBJ1-1; D is unresolved. The CDR3 covers 12 residues. CDR1 is MNHEY and CDR2 is SMNVEV in the germline V gene (reference sequence). The ends were cut back, 6 bases at V and 4 bases at J, with 9 bases in the middle. CDR3 loop: CASRVGLTEAFF. The CDR3 nucleotides are TGTGCCAGCAGGGTAGGGCTCACTGAAGCTTTCTTT.

This clonotype was seen at least ten times. The V call is TRBV29-1, the J call TRBJ2-7; 9 nucleotides line up with TRBD1. Germline CDR1 and CDR2: SQVTM and ANQGSEA. V lost 6 bases, J lost 3 bases, and 9 bases stayed unmatched. The length of the CDR3 is 14 residues. The CDR3 nucleotides are TGCAGCGTAGAAAAGGGACAGGGCAACTACGAGCAGTACTTC. Amino acid sequence: CSVEKGQGNYEQYF.